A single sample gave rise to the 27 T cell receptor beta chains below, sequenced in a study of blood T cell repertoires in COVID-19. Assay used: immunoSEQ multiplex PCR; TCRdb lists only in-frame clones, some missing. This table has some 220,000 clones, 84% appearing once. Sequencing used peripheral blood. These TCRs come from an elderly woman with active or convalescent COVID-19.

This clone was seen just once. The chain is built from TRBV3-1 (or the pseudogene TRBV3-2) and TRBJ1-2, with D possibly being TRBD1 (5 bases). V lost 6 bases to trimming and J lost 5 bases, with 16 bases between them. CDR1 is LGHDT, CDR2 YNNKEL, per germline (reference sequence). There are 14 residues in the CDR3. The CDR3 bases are TGTGCCAGCAGACGAATCGACAGATTTTATGGCTACACCTTC. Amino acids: CASRRIDRFYGYTF.

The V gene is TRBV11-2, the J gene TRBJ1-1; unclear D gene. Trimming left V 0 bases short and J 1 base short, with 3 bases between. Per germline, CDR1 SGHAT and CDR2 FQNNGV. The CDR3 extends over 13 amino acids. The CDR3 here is CASSLDKNTEAFF. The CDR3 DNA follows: TGTGCCAGCAGCTTAGACAAGAACACTGAAGCTTTCTTT.

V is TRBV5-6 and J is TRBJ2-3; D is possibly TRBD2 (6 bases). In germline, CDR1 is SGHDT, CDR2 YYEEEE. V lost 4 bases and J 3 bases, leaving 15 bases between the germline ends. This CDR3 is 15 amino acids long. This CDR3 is CASSPGDRETDTQYF. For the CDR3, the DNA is TGTGCCAGCAGCCCTGGGGACCGGGAGACAGATACGCAGTATTTT.

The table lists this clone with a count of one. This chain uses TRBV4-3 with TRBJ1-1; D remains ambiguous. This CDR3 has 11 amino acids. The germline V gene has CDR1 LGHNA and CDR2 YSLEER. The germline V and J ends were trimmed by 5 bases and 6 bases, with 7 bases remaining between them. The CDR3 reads CASSGGPEAFF. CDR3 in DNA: TGCGCCAGCAGCGGAGGACCTGAAGCTTTCTTT.

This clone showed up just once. The CDR3 here is CASSFRGALQPQHF. DNA for the CDR3: TGTGCCAGCAGTTTCCGGGGGGCTCTGCAGCCCCAGCATTTT. V and J are TRBV6-2 or TRBV6-3 and TRBJ1-5; D may be TRBD1 (6 bases). There are 14 residues in the CDR3. Germline V gives CDR1 MNHEY, CDR2 SVGEGT. With 4 bases removed from V and 7 bases from J, the gap between germline ends came to 14 bases.

The CDR3 spells CASSLGDRVRVNTEAFF. The DNA for the CDR3 is TGTGCCAGCAGCTTGGGCGACAGGGTCCGGGTGAACACTGAAGCTTTCTTT. The rearrangement links TRBV5-4 to TRBJ1-1; 7 bases align to TRBD1. The CDR3 loop spans 17 amino acids. From germline, CDR1 is SGHNT and CDR2 YYREEE (reference sequence). V lost 0 bases to trimming and J lost 0 bases; unmatched junction nucleotides: 8.

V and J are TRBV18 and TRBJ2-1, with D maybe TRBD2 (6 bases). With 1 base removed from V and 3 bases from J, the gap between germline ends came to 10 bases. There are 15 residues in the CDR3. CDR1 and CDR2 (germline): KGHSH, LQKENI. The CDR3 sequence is CASSPRTGDYNEQFF. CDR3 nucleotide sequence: TGTGCCAGCTCACCACGAACGGGAGACTACAATGAGCAGTTCTTC.

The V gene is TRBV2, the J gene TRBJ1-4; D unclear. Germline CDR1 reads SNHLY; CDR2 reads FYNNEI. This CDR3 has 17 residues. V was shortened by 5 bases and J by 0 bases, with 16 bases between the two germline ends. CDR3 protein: CASSWYGIGTTNEKLFF. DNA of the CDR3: TGTGCCAGCAGTTGGTACGGGATAGGGACAACTAATGAAAAACTGTTTTTT.

This CDR3 is CASSREQGASGKNYGYTF. CDR3 sequence (DNA): TGTGCCAGTAGTAGGGAGCAGGGGGCGAGCGGAAAAAACTATGGCTACACCTTC. The rearrangement links TRBV19 to TRBJ1-2; 8 bases line up with TRBD1. The CDR3 spans 18 residues. The J segment lost 2 bases and the V segment lost 4 bases, leaving 15 bases of the junction unmatched. Per the germline V gene, CDR1 is LNHDA and CDR2 is SQIVND (reference sequence).

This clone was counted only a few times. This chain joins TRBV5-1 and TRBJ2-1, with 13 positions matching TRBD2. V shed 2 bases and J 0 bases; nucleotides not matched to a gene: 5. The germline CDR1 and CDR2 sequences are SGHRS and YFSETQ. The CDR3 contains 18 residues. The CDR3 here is CASSLRLAGGPSYNEQFF. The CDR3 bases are TGCGCCAGCAGCTTACGACTAGCGGGGGGTCCCTCCTACAATGAGCAGTTCTTC.

CDR3 DNA sequence: TGCGCCAGCAGTCAACAGGGACAGGGCGATAGCAATCAGCCCCAGCATTTT. Its translation is CASSQQGQGDSNQPQHF. This chain links TRBV23-1 with TRBJ1-5; 9 nucleotides match TRBD1. TRBV23-1 is known as an ORF, though its function is uncertain. This CDR3 is 17 amino acids long. V gave up 2 bases and J gave up 0 bases; unmatched junction bases: 5.

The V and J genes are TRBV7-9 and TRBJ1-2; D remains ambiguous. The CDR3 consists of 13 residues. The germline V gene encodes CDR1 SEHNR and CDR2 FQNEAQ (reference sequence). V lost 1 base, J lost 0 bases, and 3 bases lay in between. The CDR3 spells CASSLDTNYGYTF. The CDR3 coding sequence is TGTGCCAGCAGCTTAGATACTAACTATGGCTACACCTTC. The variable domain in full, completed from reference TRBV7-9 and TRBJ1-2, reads DTGVSQNPRHKITKRGQNVTFRCDPISEHNRLYWYRQTLGQGPEFLTYFQNEAQLEKSRLLSDRFSAERPKGSFSTLEIQRTEQGDSAMYLCASSLDTNYGYTFGSGTRLTVV.

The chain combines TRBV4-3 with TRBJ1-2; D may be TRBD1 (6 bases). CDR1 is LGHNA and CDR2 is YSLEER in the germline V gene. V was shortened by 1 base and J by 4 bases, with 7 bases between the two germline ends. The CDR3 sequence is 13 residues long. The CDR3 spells CASSQARGYGYTF. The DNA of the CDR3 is TGCGCCAGCAGCCAAGCCAGGGGCTATGGCTACACCTTC.

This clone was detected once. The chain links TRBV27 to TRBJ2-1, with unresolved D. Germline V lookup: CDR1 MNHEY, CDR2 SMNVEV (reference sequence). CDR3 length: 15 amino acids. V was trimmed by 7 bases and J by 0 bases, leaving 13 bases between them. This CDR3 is CASTSSTSSYNEQFF. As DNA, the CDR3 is TGTGCCAGCACCAGTAGCACCAGCTCCTACAATGAGCAGTTCTTC.

The CDR3: CASSSWGDQETQYF. The CDR3 DNA follows: TGCGCCAGCAGCTCTTGGGGGGACCAAGAGACCCAGTACTTC. This chain connects TRBV5-1 to TRBJ2-5; the D gene is possibly TRBD2 (6 bases). Germline CDR1 is SGHRS and CDR2 is YFSETQ. Deletions cut 3 bases from V and 0 bases from J, with 9 bases between. This CDR3 has 14 amino acids.

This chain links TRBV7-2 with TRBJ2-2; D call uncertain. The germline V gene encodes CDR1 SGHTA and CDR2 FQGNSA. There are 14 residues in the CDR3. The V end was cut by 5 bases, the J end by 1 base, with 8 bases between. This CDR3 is CASSPPENTGELFF. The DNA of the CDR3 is TGTGCCAGCAGCCCCCCAGAGAACACCGGGGAGCTGTTTTTT.

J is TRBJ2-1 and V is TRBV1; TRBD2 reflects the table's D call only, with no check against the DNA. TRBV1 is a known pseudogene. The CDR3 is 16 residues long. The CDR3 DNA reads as TGCACCAGCAGCTCGCCGGAGGCGGGGGGTCGTCATGAGCAGTTCTTC. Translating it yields CTSSSPEAGGRHEQFF.

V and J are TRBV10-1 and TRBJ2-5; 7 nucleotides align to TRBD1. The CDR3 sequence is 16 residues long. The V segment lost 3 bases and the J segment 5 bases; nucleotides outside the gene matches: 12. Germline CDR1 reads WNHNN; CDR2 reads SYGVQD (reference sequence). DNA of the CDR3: TGCGCCAGCAGTGACCCAGGGGGTTGTGTAGGGGAGACCCAGTACTTC. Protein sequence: CASSDPGGCVGETQYF.

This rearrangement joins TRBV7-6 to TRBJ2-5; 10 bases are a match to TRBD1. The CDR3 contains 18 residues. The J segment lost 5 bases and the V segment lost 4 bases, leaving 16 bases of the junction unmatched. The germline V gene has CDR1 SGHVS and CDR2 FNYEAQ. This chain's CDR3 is CASSYMGGWGQGRETQYF. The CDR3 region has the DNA TGTGCCAGCAGCTACATGGGGGGTTGGGGACAGGGGCGCGAGACCCAGTACTTC.

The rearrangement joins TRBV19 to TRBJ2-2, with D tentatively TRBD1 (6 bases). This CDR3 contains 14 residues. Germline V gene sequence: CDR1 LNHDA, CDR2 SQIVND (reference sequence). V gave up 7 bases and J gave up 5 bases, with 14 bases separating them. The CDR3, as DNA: TGTGCCAGTAACCTGATCAGGGGAACCGGGGAGCTGTTTTTT. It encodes CASNLIRGTGELFF.

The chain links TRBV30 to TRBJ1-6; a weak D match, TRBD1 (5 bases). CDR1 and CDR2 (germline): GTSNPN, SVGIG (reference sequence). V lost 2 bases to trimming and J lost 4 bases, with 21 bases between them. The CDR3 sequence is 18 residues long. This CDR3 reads CAWSPPTQGPKYNSPLHF. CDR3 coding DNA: TGTGCCTGGAGTCCCCCGACGCAGGGCCCCAAGTATAATTCACCCCTCCACTTT.

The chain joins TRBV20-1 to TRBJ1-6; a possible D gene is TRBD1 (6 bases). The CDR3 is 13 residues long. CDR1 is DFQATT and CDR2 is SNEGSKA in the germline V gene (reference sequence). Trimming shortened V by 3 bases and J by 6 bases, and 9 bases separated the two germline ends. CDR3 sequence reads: CSASRDTNSPLHF. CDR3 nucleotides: TGCAGTGCTAGTAGGGACACTAATTCACCCCTCCACTTT.

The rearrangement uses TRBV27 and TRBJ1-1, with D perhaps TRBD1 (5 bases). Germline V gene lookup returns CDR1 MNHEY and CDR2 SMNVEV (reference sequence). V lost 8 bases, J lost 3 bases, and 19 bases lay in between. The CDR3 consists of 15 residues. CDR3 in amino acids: CASGDEGAGHTEAFF. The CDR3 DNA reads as TGTGCCAGCGGAGATGAAGGGGCTGGGCACACTGAAGCTTTCTTT.

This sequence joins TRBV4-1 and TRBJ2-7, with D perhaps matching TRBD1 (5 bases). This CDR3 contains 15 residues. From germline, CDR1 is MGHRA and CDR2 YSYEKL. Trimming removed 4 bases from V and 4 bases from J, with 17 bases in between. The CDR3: CASSPGGRGVYEQYF. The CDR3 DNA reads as TGCGCCAGCAGCCCCGGTGGTAGGGGCGTGTACGAGCAGTACTTC.

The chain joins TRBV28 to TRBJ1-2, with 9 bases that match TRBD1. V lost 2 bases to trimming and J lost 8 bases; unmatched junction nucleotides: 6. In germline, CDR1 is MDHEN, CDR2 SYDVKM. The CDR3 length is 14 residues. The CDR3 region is CASSLVTGGWGYTF. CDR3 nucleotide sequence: TGTGCCAGCAGTTTAGTTACAGGGGGCTGGGGCTACACCTTC.

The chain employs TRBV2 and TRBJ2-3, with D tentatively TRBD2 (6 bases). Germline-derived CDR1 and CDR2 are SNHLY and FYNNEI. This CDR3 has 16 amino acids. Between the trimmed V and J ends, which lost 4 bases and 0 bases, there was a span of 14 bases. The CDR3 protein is CASSATGLASTDTQYF. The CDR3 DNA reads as TGTGCCAGCAGTGCAACGGGACTGGCTAGCACAGATACGCAGTATTTT.

CDR3: CASSSGNEQFF. CDR3 coding DNA: TGTGCCAGCAGCTCGGGGAATGAGCAGTTCTTC. The chain uses TRBV7-9 and TRBJ2-1; a weak D match, TRBD2 (5 bases). V was trimmed by 4 bases and J by 7 bases, leaving 5 bases between them. CDR3 length: 11 amino acids. In germline, CDR1 is SEHNR, CDR2 FQNEAQ (reference sequence).